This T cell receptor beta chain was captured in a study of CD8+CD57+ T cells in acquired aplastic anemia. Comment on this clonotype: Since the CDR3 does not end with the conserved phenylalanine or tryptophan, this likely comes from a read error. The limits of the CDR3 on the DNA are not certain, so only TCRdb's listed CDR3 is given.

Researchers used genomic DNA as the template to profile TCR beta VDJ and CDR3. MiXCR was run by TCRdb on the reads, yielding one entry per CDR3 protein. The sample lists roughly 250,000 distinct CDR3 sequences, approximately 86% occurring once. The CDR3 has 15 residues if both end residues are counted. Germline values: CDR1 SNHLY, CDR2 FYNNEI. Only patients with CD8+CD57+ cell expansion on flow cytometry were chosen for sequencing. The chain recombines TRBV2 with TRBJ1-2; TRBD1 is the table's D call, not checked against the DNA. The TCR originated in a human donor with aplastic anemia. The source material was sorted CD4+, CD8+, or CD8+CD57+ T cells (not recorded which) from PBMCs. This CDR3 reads CASSGGGGQKQFYGS.